The 23 T cell receptor beta chains listed next were all sequenced from one sample in a study of T cell responses to AZD1222 COVID-19 vaccine. Data came from immunoSEQ multiplex PCR; TCRdb stores just in-frame clones and leaves some out. The sample shows 54,000 or so clones, around 92% of them seen only once. The sample consisted of peripheral blood, taken on day 0 of AZD1222 vaccination. The receptors come from an adult in good health.

This clone turned up a few times. This chain uses TRBV20-1 with TRBJ2-1; D ambiguous. The CDR3 has 15 amino acids. V was clipped by 3 bases and J by 0 bases, with 12 bases between them. From germline, CDR1 is DFQATT and CDR2 SNEGSKA (reference sequence). Here the CDR3 reads CSASGSRDSYNEQFF. In DNA form, the CDR3 reads TGCAGTGCTAGTGGGTCTAGGGACTCCTACAATGAGCAGTTCTTC.

The CDR3 nucleotides read TGTGCCAGCAGTGGTCTAGCGGGAGGGCGACGGACAGATACGCAGTATTTT. It codes for CASSGLAGGRRTDTQYF. This chain connects TRBV6-1 to TRBJ2-3, with TRBD2 matching 12 bases. Germline loops: CDR1 MNHNS, CDR2 SASEGT. The junction had 8 bases not matched to a gene; V was cut back by 4 bases and J by 3 bases. This CDR3 region has 17 residues.

The chain carries TRBV28 and TRBJ1-1; 7 nucleotides match TRBD1. V lost 5 bases, J lost 0 bases, and 12 bases stayed unmatched. CDR3 length: 17 amino acids. Germline V CDR1 and CDR2: MDHEN, SYDVKM. The CDR3 DNA follows: TGTGCCAGCAGTGGACCAGGGGGGTCCGTAATGAACACTGAAGCTTTCTTT. Encoded protein: CASSGPGGSVMNTEAFF.

This rearrangement joins TRBV25-1 to TRBJ1-1; no definite D call. The length of the CDR3 is 12 residues. Trimming took off 3 bases at V and 7 bases at J, with 9 bases between the two ends. Germline CDR1 MGHDK, CDR2 SYGVNS. CDR3 DNA: TGTGCCAGCAGTGATCATCGGTTTGAAGCTTTCTTT. Translation gives CASSDHRFEAFF.

The chain carries TRBV6-5 and TRBJ1-1; unclear D gene. CDR3 size: 13 residues. V was clipped by 4 bases and J by 0 bases, with 6 bases between them. Germline V lookup: CDR1 MNHEY, CDR2 SVGAGI. The CDR3 bases are TGTGCCAGCAGTTCCCCCCTGAACACTGAAGCTTTCTTT. Its protein product is CASSSPLNTEAFF.

The V call is TRBV18, the J call TRBJ2-7, with D maybe TRBD1 (6 bases). Germline assignment: CDR1 KGHSH and CDR2 LQKENI. Trimming cost V 0 bases and J 5 bases, with 14 bases left between them. The CDR3 contains 15 residues. The DNA of the CDR3 is TGTGCCAGCTCACCACCAACACAGGGTTCCGACGAGCAGTACTTC. It encodes CASSPPTQGSDEQYF.

This sequence joins TRBV9 and TRBJ2-1, with 8 bases matching TRBD2. After removal of 4 bases from V and 7 bases from J, the junction contained 13 bases not matched to a gene. The V gene's germline CDR1 is SGDLS and CDR2 YYNGEE. This CDR3 spans 16 amino acids. CDR3 sequence (DNA): TGTGCCAGCAGCCCCATTAGCGGGATATCGGGGAATGAGCAGTTCTTC. Its translation is CASSPISGISGNEQFF.

The rearrangement joins TRBV5-4 to TRBJ2-1; 14 bases line up with TRBD2. The CDR3 sequence is 14 residues long. Germline loops: CDR1 SGHNT, CDR2 YYREEE (reference sequence). V lost 3 bases, J lost 10 bases, and 3 bases stayed unmatched. The CDR3: CASSSGLAGGEQFF. In nucleotides, the CDR3 is TGTGCCAGCAGCTCTGGACTAGCGGGAGGCGAGCAGTTCTTC.

V gene TRBV7-8 combines with J gene TRBJ1-6; D remains unclear. The CDR3 is made up of 14 amino acids. The V gene's germline CDR1 is SGHVS and CDR2 FQNEAQ. Between the trimmed V and J ends, which lost 5 bases and 6 bases, there was a span of 11 bases. This chain's CDR3 is CASSPLLGNSPLHF. DNA of the CDR3: TGTGCCAGCAGCCCCTTATTGGGTAATTCACCCCTCCACTTT.

V usage is TRBV7-9 and J usage is TRBJ2-7; 8 positions match TRBD1. Germline V gene sequence: CDR1 SEHNR, CDR2 FQNEAQ (reference sequence). The length of the CDR3 is 13 residues. V lost 5 bases to trimming and J lost 3 bases; unmatched junction nucleotides: 3. The chain's CDR3 is CASSKGQDYEQYF. In nucleotides, the CDR3 is TGTGCCAGCAGCAAGGGACAGGACTACGAGCAGTACTTC.

This chain uses TRBV7-9 with TRBJ2-2; 8 positions agree with TRBD2. V gave up 5 bases and J gave up 8 bases; unmatched junction bases: 13. CDR3 length equals 16 residues. Germline V lookup: CDR1 SEHNR, CDR2 FQNEAQ (reference sequence). This CDR3 is CASSRTSNPVGGELFF. In DNA, the CDR3 is TGTGCCAGCAGCCGGACTAGCAACCCGGTAGGGGGGGAGCTGTTTTTT.

J is TRBJ2-1 and V is TRBV6-1, with TRBD2 identical over 7 bases. Germline V gives CDR1 MNHNS, CDR2 SASEGT. CDR3 size: 18 residues. V shed 2 bases and J 1 base; nucleotides not matched to a gene: 11. The CDR3 is CASSEWIGGGSSYNEQFF. The DNA for the CDR3 is TGTGCCAGCAGTGAATGGATTGGGGGGGGTAGTTCCTACAATGAGCAGTTCTTC.

V is TRBV27 and J is TRBJ2-2, with TRBD1 matching over 8 bases. After removal of 5 bases from V and 8 bases from J, the junction contained 7 bases not matched to a gene. Germline CDR1 reads MNHEY; CDR2 reads SMNVEV (reference sequence). This CDR3 spans 14 amino acids. The CDR3 region has the DNA TGTGCCAGCAGTGCGGGACAGGTCCGTGGGGAGCTGTTTTTT. This sequence encodes CASSAGQVRGELFF.

The chain couples TRBV7-3 to TRBJ2-6, with 8 nucleotides matching TRBD1. The CDR3 covers 16 residues. Germline CDR1 and CDR2: SGHTA and FQGTGA. J lost 0 bases, V lost 4 bases, and 2 bases had no gene match. In DNA, the CDR3 is TGTGCCAGCAGCTCGGGACAGGCCTCTGGGGCCAACGTCCTGACTTTC. Protein: CASSSGQASGANVLTF.

This rearrangement joins TRBV7-6 to TRBJ1-2; 8 bases agree with TRBD1. Per the germline V gene, CDR1 is SGHVS and CDR2 is FNYEAQ. The CDR3 runs to 15 residues. The V and J ends lost 1 base and 5 bases, in that order; junction bases with no gene match: 6. The CDR3 nucleotides are TGTGCCAGCAGCTTAGTACAGGGACAGGTTTATGGCTACACCTTC. As protein: CASSLVQGQVYGYTF.

This rearrangement joins TRBV27 to TRBJ2-6, with unresolved D. CDR3 length equals 15 residues. Trimming removed 2 bases at V and 0 bases at J, with 5 bases between. Per germline, CDR1 MNHEY and CDR2 SMNVEV (reference sequence). The CDR3 sequence is CASSLLSSGANVLTF. The CDR3 nucleotides read TGTGCCAGCAGTTTACTGAGCTCTGGGGCCAACGTCCTGACTTTC.

This chain connects TRBV2 to TRBJ1-5, with 7 positions matching TRBD1. Germline assignment: CDR1 SNHLY and CDR2 FYNNEI. V shed 10 bases, J shed 2 bases, and the junction held 5 bases outside the gene matches. This CDR3 has 13 residues. The chain's CDR3 is CATKTGGNQPQHF. The CDR3 DNA sequence: TGTGCCACTAAAACAGGGGGCAATCAGCCCCAGCATTTT.

The chain combines TRBV24-1 with TRBJ2-2, with D possibly TRBD2 on 5 matching bases. There are 17 residues in the CDR3. CDR1 is KGHDR and CDR2 is SFDVKD in the germline V gene. The V end was cut by 4 bases, the J end by 4 bases, with 18 bases between. This CDR3 reads CATSDISAAPRTGELFF. Written as DNA, the CDR3 is TGTGCCACCAGTGACATTTCAGCGGCACCTCGCACCGGGGAGCTGTTTTTT.

The genes are TRBV5-1 and TRBJ2-7; 10 bases map to TRBD2. This CDR3 is 15 amino acids long. The ends lost 4 bases at V and 2 bases at J; junction bases unmatched: 6. Germline V gene data show CDR1 as SGHRS and CDR2 as YFSETQ. The CDR3 here is CASSRTSGPTYEQYF. DNA of the CDR3: TGCGCCAGCAGCCGGACTAGCGGCCCTACCTACGAGCAGTACTTC.

The chain carries TRBV29-1 and TRBJ2-5; tentatively, D is TRBD1 or TRBD2 (5 bases each). Germline V gene data show CDR1 as SQVTM and CDR2 as ANQGSEA. Trimming took 7 bases from V and 3 from J, leaving 12 bases between them. This CDR3 contains 12 residues. CDR3 in amino acids: CSGTGPEETQYF. CDR3 bases: TGCAGCGGAACGGGACCCGAAGAGACCCAGTACTTC.

V gene TRBV5-1 combines with J gene TRBJ2-1; 9 bases agree with TRBD2. Germline assignment: CDR1 SGHRS and CDR2 YFSETQ. This CDR3 comprises 16 residues. V gave up 2 bases and J gave up 5 bases; unmatched junction bases: 8. The CDR3 DNA reads as TGCGCCAGCAGCTTCGCCCCGACTAGCGGTAACAATGAGCAGTTCTTC. This gives the protein CASSFAPTSGNNEQFF. The variable domain in full, completed from reference TRBV5-1 and TRBJ2-1, reads KAGVTQTPRYLIKTRGQQVTLSCSPISGHRSVSWYQQTPGQGLQFLFEYFSETQRNKGNFPGRFSGRQFSNSRSEMNVSTLELGDSALYLCASSFAPTSGNNEQFFGPGTRLTVL.

The V and J genes are TRBV24-1 and TRBJ2-1; 7 positions match TRBD1. The J segment lost 4 bases and the V segment lost 4 bases, leaving 9 bases of the junction unmatched. Germline V gene data show CDR1 as KGHDR and CDR2 as SFDVKD. The CDR3 is 16 amino acids. In DNA, the CDR3 is TGTGCCACCAGTGACACAGGCAAGGGACAGTACAATGAGCAGTTCTTC. This encodes CATSDTGKGQYNEQFF.

The genes are TRBV6-5 and TRBJ2-7, with TRBD1 matching 10 bases. Germline loops: CDR1 MNHEY, CDR2 SVGAGI. This CDR3 is built from 15 residues. J lost 4 bases, V lost 2 bases, and 5 bases had no gene match. CDR3 nucleotide sequence: TGTGCCAGCAGTTACGGGACAGGGGACTTATACGAGCAGTACTTC. The encoded protein is CASSYGTGDLYEQYF.